Following are 7 T cell receptor beta chains from one sample sequenced in a study of blood T cell repertoires in COVID-19. Sequencing used immunoSEQ multiplex PCR; TCRdb keeps in-frame clones, though not all of them. The data show about 310,000 clones, with 80% to 90% seen just once and 1% held by the top ten. The sample was peripheral blood. Every receptor here comes from a man aged 45-60 years with active or convalescent COVID-19.

This chain joins TRBV25-1 and TRBJ1-4; 9 positions agree with TRBD1. V lost 4 bases, J lost 5 bases, and 2 bases stayed unmatched. The CDR3 extends over 14 amino acids. The germline CDR1 and CDR2 sequences are MGHDK and SYGVNS. The CDR3 bases are TGTGCCAGCAGTGCGGGACAGGGCAATGAAAAACTGTTTTTT. Its protein is CASSAGQGNEKLFF.

V gene TRBV5-1 combines with J gene TRBJ2-7; 7 bases line up with TRBD1. The CDR3 has 17 amino acids. Germline V gene lookup returns CDR1 SGHRS and CDR2 YFSETQ. The V and J ends lost 0 bases and 0 bases, in that order; junction bases with no gene match: 9. The CDR3 is CASSLGTGTPSSYEQYF. CDR3 bases: TGCGCCAGCAGCTTGGGGACAGGCACACCGAGCTCCTACGAGCAGTACTTC.

This clone was detected once. The rearrangement uses TRBV5-5 and TRBJ2-5, with 8 bases identical to TRBD1. CDR1 and CDR2 from the germline V gene are SGHKS and YYEKEE (reference sequence). J was trimmed by 4 bases and V by 4 bases; bases with no gene match: 3. The length of the CDR3 is 13 residues. Here the CDR3 reads CASSVDRGETQYF. In nucleotides, the CDR3 is TGTGCCAGCAGCGTTGACAGGGGAGAGACCCAGTACTTC.

This chain connects TRBV2 to TRBJ1-5; TRBD1 matches at 9 bases. The V gene end was trimmed by 6 bases and the J gene end by 1 base; junction bases not matched to a gene: 4. The CDR3 runs 15 residues. CDR1 is SNHLY and CDR2 is FYNNEI in the germline V gene. The CDR3 DNA reads as TGTGCCAGCAGGCCACAGGGGGCAAGCAATCAGCCCCAGCATTTT. Its protein is CASRPQGASNQPQHF.

Comment on this clone: Distinct nucleotide sequences in the sample also encode this CDR3. This CDR3 reads CATSDVNRDQYF. The CDR3 DNA is TGTGCCACCAGTGATGTAAACAGAGACCAGTACTTC. The chain recombines TRBV24-1 with TRBJ2-5; D ambiguous. V was cut by 3 bases and J by 10 bases, with 11 bases left in between. Germline lookup yields CDR1 KGHDR and CDR2 SFDVKD. The CDR3 runs 12 residues.

The chain carries TRBV6-5 and TRBJ2-1; 8 nucleotides agree with TRBD1. Germline V lookup: CDR1 MNHEY, CDR2 SVGAGI. J gave up 9 bases and V 0 bases, and 7 bases lay outside the gene matches. The CDR3 length is 15 residues. As DNA, the CDR3 is TGTGCCAGCAGTTACTCGATGGACAGGGCCCCTGAGCAGTTCTTC. This translates into CASSYSMDRAPEQFF.

This chain uses TRBV30 with TRBJ1-5; 9 positions match TRBD1. Per germline, CDR1 GTSNPN and CDR2 SVGIG (reference sequence). The CDR3 covers 14 residues. V trimming: 3 bases; J trimming: 6 bases; junction bases outside the gene matches: 6. The CDR3 region has the DNA TGTGCCTGGAGCTATGGGACAGGGAGTCAGCCCCAGCATTTT. Protein product: CAWSYGTGSQPQHF.